This TCR beta chain was captured by sequencing in a study of blood T cell repertoires in COVID-19. Background on the study: Samples of COVID-19 (acute and convalescent) were obtained from the United States, Italy and Spain. T cells, B-cell-depleted T cells, or PBMCs supplied cDNA or gDNA.

V lost 4 bases, J lost 2 bases, and 12 bases stayed unmatched. Germline V gene lookup returns CDR1 SGDLS and CDR2 YYNGEE. The CDR3 length is 17 residues. As originally analysed: Reference gene primer amplification gave estimated nucleated cell counts. The protocol was immunoSEQ multiplex PCR, while the TCRdb copy is restricted to in-frame clones and leaves out a portion. Clone size and V and J calls were adopted from that table, with D and trimming inferred from the DNA. Of 150,000 to 200,000 clones listed, around 84% are singletons. The V and J genes are TRBV9 and TRBJ2-5, with 9 bases that match TRBD2. The sequenced sample consisted of peripheral blood. This receptor was identified in a woman of 80 years or more with acute or convalescent COVID-19. This chain's CDR3 is CASSPGRGGLGQETQYF. For the CDR3, the DNA is TGTGCCAGCAGCCCTGGGCGGGGGGGCCTCGGGCAAGAGACCCAGTACTTC. The variable domain in full, with the rest retrieved from reference TRBV9 and TRBJ2-5, is DSGVTQTPKHLITATGQRVTLRCSPRSGDLSVYWYQQSLDQGLQFLIQYYNGEERAKGNILERFSAQQFPDLHSELNLSSLELGDSALYFCASSPGRGGLGQETQYFGPGTRLLVL.